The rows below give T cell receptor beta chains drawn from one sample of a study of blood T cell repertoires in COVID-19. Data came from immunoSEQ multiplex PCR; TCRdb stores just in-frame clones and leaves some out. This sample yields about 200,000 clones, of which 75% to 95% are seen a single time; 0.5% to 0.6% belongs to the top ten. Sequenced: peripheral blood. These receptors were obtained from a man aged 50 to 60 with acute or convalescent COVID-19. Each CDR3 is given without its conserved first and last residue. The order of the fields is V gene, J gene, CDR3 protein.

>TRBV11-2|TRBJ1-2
ASSLPPLQEAT
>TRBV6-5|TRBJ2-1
ASSYSGTSGNEQF
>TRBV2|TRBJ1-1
ASSVQGAGTEAF
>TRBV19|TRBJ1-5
ASSTRGWRAGNQPQH
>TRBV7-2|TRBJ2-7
ASSPQGASSYEQY
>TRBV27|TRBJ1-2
ASSPRTGTDYGYT
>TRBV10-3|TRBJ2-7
AIMKAGTGAYEQY
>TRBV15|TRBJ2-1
ATSRGGGQHNEQF
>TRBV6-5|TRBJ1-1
ASSYPHRENTEAF
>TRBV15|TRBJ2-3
ATSRVASRSTDTQY
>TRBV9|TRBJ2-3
ASSVGGGLDTQY
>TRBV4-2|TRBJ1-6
ASSHPLYRDRRNSPLH
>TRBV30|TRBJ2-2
AWSVHGGGAGELF
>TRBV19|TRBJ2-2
ASRSGTGGTGELF
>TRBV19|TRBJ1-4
ASSPQAGRIEKLF
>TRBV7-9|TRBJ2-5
ASSWYLAGGRETQY
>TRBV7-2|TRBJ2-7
ASSLVGGQRSSYEQY
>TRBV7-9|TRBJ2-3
ASSWGGVPSTDTQY
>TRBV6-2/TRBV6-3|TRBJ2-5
ASSLIAGRETQY
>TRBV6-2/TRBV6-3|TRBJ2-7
ASSKIQTGTGISYEQY
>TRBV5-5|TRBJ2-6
ASSHLSGALISGANVLT
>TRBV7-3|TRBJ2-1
ASSLTEGGRANEQF
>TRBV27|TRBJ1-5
ASSLGWGGQPQH
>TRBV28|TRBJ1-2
ASSLDRVSGGYT
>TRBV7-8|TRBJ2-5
ASGIRIKETQY
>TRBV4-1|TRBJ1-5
ASSQAAEGLNQPQH
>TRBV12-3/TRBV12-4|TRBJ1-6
ASRRQGNSPLH
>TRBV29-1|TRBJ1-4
SVVRGANEKLF
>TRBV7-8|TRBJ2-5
ASSLWRAGGRETQY
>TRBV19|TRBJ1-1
ASSRDRVSAF
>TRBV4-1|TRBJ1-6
ASSQESRGDSPLH
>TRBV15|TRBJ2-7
ATSRDSDRLAYEQY
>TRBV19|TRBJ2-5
ASSFREETQY
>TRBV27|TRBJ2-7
ASSSNTGYEQY
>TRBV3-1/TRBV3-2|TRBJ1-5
ASSQGYGQGDQPQH
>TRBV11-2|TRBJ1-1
ASLRGGGSGGAF
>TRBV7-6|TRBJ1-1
ASSRPRTGGMNTEAF
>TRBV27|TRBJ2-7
ASSTRRGAEGEQY
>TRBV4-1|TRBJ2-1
ASSFLGGSNEQF
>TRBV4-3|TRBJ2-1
ASSQAAGVGEQF
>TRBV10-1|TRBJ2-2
ASSKRTGELF
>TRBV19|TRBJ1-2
ASSNRNYGYT
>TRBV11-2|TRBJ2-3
ASSLEGTSRGTQY
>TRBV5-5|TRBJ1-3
ASSLGDRYSGNTIY
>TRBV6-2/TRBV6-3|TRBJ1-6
ASSLLDRGPFNSPLH
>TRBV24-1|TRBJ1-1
ATRGSGVTEAF
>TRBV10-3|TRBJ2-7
AIRPGTGVPEQY
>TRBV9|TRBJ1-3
ASSPRGNTIY
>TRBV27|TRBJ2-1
ASTAGGAHNEQF
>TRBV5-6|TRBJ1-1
ASSLVMNTEAF
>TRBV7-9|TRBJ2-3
ASSLADRVPDTQY